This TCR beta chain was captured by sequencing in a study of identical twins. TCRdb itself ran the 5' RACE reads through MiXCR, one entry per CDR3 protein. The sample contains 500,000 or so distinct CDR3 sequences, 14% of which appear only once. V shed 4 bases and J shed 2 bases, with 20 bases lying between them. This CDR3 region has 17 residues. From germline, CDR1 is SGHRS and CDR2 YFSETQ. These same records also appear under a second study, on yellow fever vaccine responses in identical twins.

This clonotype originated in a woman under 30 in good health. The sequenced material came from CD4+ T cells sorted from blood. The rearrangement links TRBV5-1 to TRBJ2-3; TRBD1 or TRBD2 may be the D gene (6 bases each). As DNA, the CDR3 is TGCGCCAGCAGCCCAAAGAGGGGGACTTGGTTCACAGATACGCAGTATTTT. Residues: CASSPKRGTWFTDTQYF.